This T cell receptor beta chain was sequenced during a study of cytomegalovirus exposure and HLA in healthy donors. Points from the study as a whole: Fewer N-insertions than the roughly 600-donor mean were reportedly shown by an Asian-associated ancestry cluster in a later analysis.

As to this clone: What it binds is not known.

PCR amplification relied on 60 Vbeta primers (plus 13 Jbeta primers). The repertoire was sequenced with immunoSEQ multiplex PCR; TCRdb's copy has only in-frame clones and lacks some. The table lists 56,000 or so clones. Trimming took 0 bases from V and 7 from J, leaving 10 bases between them. Germline-derived CDR1 and CDR2 are ENHRY and SYGVKD. CDR3 length equals 14 residues. The sequenced material came from PBMCs. This clonotype was sampled from a man aged 35-49 years in good health and CMV-seropositive. This chain links TRBV10-3 with TRBJ1-5; TRBD1 might be the D (5 bases). The CDR3 nucleotides read TGTGCCATCAGTGAGTCGAGGGAGGGGCAGCCCCAGCATTTT. It codes for CAISESREGQPQHF.